This TCR beta chain was retrieved from a study of cytomegalovirus exposure and HLA in healthy donors. Study as a whole: Of roughly 360 genotyped donors, about 80% grouped in the Caucasian-associated ancestry cluster. General observations from the study: Three chains linked to CMV were shown in vitro to be specific for CMV antigens. Upon later analysis, TCR association rates were observed to vary by HLA locus, being highest for DRB1 and lowest for HLA-C. V- and J-gene trimming in TCR beta was tied to a missense DCLRE1C variant by an analysis performed later.

The length of the CDR3 is 15 residues. Germline V gene sequence: CDR1 MDHEN, CDR2 SYDVKM. The ends lost 6 bases at V and 2 bases at J; junction bases unmatched: 10. With regard to this clone: The antigen remains unidentified.

The PCR ran on 60 Vbeta and 13 Jbeta primers. Clones were read by immunoSEQ multiplex PCR, and TCRdb kept only the in-frame ones, dropping some. The table records 100,000 to 150,000 clones, 80% of them present only once. The TCR was taken from a woman in her thirties or forties in good health and CMV-seronegative. The chain couples TRBV28 to TRBJ2-7; 7 nucleotides agree with TRBD1. Sequenced sample: PBMCs. The CDR3 coding sequence is TGTGCCAGCAGCTCCCCAGACAGGGTCCCCTACGAGCAGTACTTC. Translation gives CASSSPDRVPYEQYF.